Below are 13 T cell receptor beta chains sequenced from a single sample in a study of spatial heterogeneity in lung cancer. Study outcomes and limitations: The number of expanded tumor alpha and beta chains correlated with mutation number.

MiXCR, applied by TCRdb to the 5' RACE reads, yields one record per CDR3 protein. The data contain about 8,400 distinct CDR3 sequences, around 8.4% of them seen just once; the ten biggest clones take up more than 4%. These receptors have no identified antigens. Described time point: sample taken at primary tumor resection. This specimen consisted of lung tumor tissue, obtained at surgery. Source of these receptors: a male donor with early-stage non-small cell lung cancer.

This clonotype is medium-sized (0.01 to 0.1%). Little can be read into the size of this beta chain, an off-target read in a library designed for alpha chains. The genes are TRBV7-8 and TRBJ2-7; TRBD1 matches 7 bases. Germline CDR1 is SGHVS and CDR2 is FQNEAQ. The ends lost 3 bases at V and 0 bases at J; junction bases unmatched: 14. This CDR3 spans 18 amino acids. For the CDR3, the DNA is TGTGCCAGCAGCTTCGGAAATTTGGACAGGACGAGCTCCTACGAGCAGTACTTC. Protein: CASSFGNLDRTSSYEQYF.

This clonotype was detected ten times or more. Found in a library prepared for alpha chains, this beta chain is an off-target read, and its abundance has little meaning. This chain connects TRBV20-1 to TRBJ2-1; 9 bases align to TRBD2. The germline CDR1 and CDR2 sequences are DFQATT and SNEGSKA (reference sequence). J was trimmed by 3 bases and V by 3 bases; bases with no gene match: 6. This CDR3 comprises 15 residues. The CDR3 sequence is CSASSGRRVYNEQFF. The CDR3 DNA follows: TGCAGTGCTAGTAGCGGGAGAAGGGTCTACAATGAGCAGTTCTTC.

By share, this clonotype counts as medium-sized. This beta chain is a stray sequence in a library constructed for alpha chains; its clone size is not meaningful. The V gene is TRBV4-1, the J gene TRBJ1-5; TRBD1 aligns across 9 bases. The germline CDR1 and CDR2 sequences are MGHRA and YSYEKL. Losses at the gene ends were 4 bases for V and 2 bases for J; bases not matched to a gene: 6. CDR3 length: 16 residues. CDR3 coding DNA: TGCGCCAGCAGCCCTCAAACAGGGGGCGGCAATCAGCCCCAGCATTTT. Translation gives CASSPQTGGGNQPQHF.

Comment on this clonotype: Within a library made for alpha chains, this beta chain is off target, and its count is uninformative. This chain's CDR3 is CSARDVAGGLEAFF. DNA of the CDR3: TGCAGTGCTAGAGATGTCGCGGGGGGCCTGGAAGCTTTCTTT. This rearrangement joins TRBV20-1 to TRBJ1-1; TRBD1 might be the D (6 bases). V was pared by 0 bases and J by 8 bases, with 16 bases between. The CDR3 is 14 residues long. Germline-derived CDR1 and CDR2 are DFQATT and SNEGSKA (reference sequence).

This clonotype rates as medium-sized. The library was prepared for alpha chains; this beta chain is a stray read, so its frequency means little. The CDR3 sequence is CASSLRTSPEQYF. CDR3 DNA: TGTGCCAGCTCACTCCGGACTAGCCCCGAGCAGTACTTC. The chain recombines TRBV18 with TRBJ2-7; TRBD2 matches at 8 bases. J gave up 6 bases and V 4 bases, and 5 bases lay outside the gene matches. The CDR3 sequence is 13 residues long. Germline values: CDR1 KGHSH, CDR2 LQKENI. Variable domain in full (rest from reference TRBV18 and TRBJ2-7): NAGVMQNPRHLVRRRGQEARLRCSPMKGHSHVYWYRQLPEEGLKFMVYLQKENIIDESGMPKERFSAEFPKEGPSILRIQQVVRGDSAAYFCASSLRTSPEQYFGPGTRLTVT.

By sample share, this clonotype is medium-sized. This beta chain slipped into a library made for alpha chains as a stray read, so its size is not meaningful. The chain has TRBV20-1 and TRBJ2-3, with 9 bases matching TRBD2. CDR1 is DFQATT, CDR2 SNEGSKA, per germline (reference sequence). The CDR3 is 14 amino acids. Trimming at V came to 3 bases and at J to 1 base, leaving 2 bases not matched to a gene. CDR3 residues: CSARIAGGTDTQYF. For the CDR3, the DNA is TGCAGTGCTAGGATAGCGGGAGGCACAGATACGCAGTATTTT.

This clonotype is deemed medium-sized. This beta chain turned up in a library designed for alpha chains; as an off-target read, its abundance says little. The rearrangement links TRBV7-2 to TRBJ2-7, with D tentatively TRBD1 (5 bases). Per the germline V gene, CDR1 is SGHTA and CDR2 is FQGNSA. Trimming shortened V by 5 bases and J by 3 bases, and 11 bases separated the two germline ends. The CDR3 totals 13 residues. In DNA, the CDR3 is TGTGCCAGCAGCCGGACAAGTTACTACGAGCAGTACTTC. It translates to CASSRTSYYEQYF.

There are many counts of this clonotype. Found in a library prepared for alpha chains, this beta chain is an off-target read, and its abundance has little meaning. The chain joins TRBV7-9 to TRBJ2-5; TRBD2 matches at 13 bases. Trimming removed 4 bases from V and 3 bases from J; junction bases left unmatched: 5. CDR1 and CDR2 from the germline V gene are SEHNR and FQNEAQ (reference sequence). This CDR3 region has 16 residues. In DNA, the CDR3 is TGTGCCAGCAGCTCCTGGACTAGCGGGGGTAAAGAGACCCAGTACTTC. Translated, it gives CASSSWTSGGKETQYF. The full variable domain, completed using reference TRBV7-9 and TRBJ2-5, is DTGVSQNPRHKITKRGQNVTFRCDPISEHNRLYWYRQTLGQGPEFLTYFQNEAQLEKSRLLSDRFSAERPKGSFSTLEIQRTEQGDSAMYLCASSSWTSGGKETQYFGPGTRLLVL.

This clonotype was recorded many times. For a library built for alpha chains, this beta chain is a stray read; little rests on its size. The J gene is TRBJ2-5, the V gene TRBV7-9; D is possibly TRBD1 (6 bases). The germline V and J ends were trimmed by 5 bases and 2 bases, with 15 bases remaining between them. The CDR3 covers 15 residues. The germline V gene has CDR1 SEHNR and CDR2 FQNEAQ (reference sequence). CDR3 in amino acids: CASSQGLGNQETQYF. In DNA, the CDR3 is TGTGCCAGCAGCCAGGGGCTGGGGAATCAAGAGACCCAGTACTTC.

This clonotype has at least ten counts. This beta chain is off target for a library built for alpha chains, so its abundance means little. The V and J genes are TRBV18 and TRBJ2-5; no firm D call. The CDR3 spans 12 residues. Trimming cost V 2 bases and J 5 bases, with 6 bases left between them. Germline lookup yields CDR1 KGHSH and CDR2 LQKENI. The CDR3 protein is CASSPSRETQYF. CDR3 coding DNA: TGTGCCAGCTCACCATCCCGTGAGACCCAGTACTTC. The whole variable domain, remainder taken from reference TRBV18 and TRBJ2-5, is NAGVMQNPRHLVRRRGQEARLRCSPMKGHSHVYWYRQLPEEGLKFMVYLQKENIIDESGMPKERFSAEFPKEGPSILRIQQVVRGDSAAYFCASSPSRETQYFGPGTRLLVL.

This clonotype has at least ten counts. Being off target in a library aimed at alpha chains, this beta chain has a size of little meaning. The gene calls are TRBV7-2 and TRBJ2-1; no definite D call. Germline V CDR1 and CDR2: SGHTA, FQGNSA. V was clipped by 2 bases and J by 8 bases, with 7 bases between them. The CDR3 is 12 residues long. DNA for the CDR3: TGTGCCAGCAGCTTAACCGGCCATGAGCAGTTCTTC. This encodes CASSLTGHEQFF. The full variable domain, with the rest looked up from reference TRBV7-2 and TRBJ2-1, is GAGVSQSPSNKVTEKGKDVELRCDPISGHTALYWYRQSLGQGLEFLIYFQGNSAPDKSGLPSDRFSAERTGGSVSTLTIQRTQQEDSAVYLCASSLTGHEQFFGPGTRLTVL.

To note about this clonotype: The library was built for alpha chains, so this beta chain is an off-target read and its size means little. This chain uses TRBV5-1 with TRBJ2-5; D is uncertain. V was shortened by 2 bases and J by 0 bases, with 11 bases between the two germline ends. The length of the CDR3 is 15 residues. Germline CDR1 and CDR2: SGHRS and YFSETQ. The CDR3 reads CASSLTLTYQETQYF. The CDR3 nucleotides read TGCGCCAGCAGCTTAACACTAACGTACCAAGAGACCCAGTACTTC.

Worth noting for this clonotype: Found in a library prepared for alpha chains, this beta chain is an off-target read, and its abundance has little meaning. The chain uses TRBV2 and TRBJ2-5; no clear D. The CDR3 is 14 amino acids. Trimming cost V 8 bases and J 2 bases, with 15 bases left between them. The germline gives CDR1 SNHLY, CDR2 FYNNEI. DNA of the CDR3: TGTGCCAGCGTAAGGCAACAAGCACAAGAGACCCAGTACTTC. Translated: CASVRQQAQETQYF.